The 9 T cell receptor beta chains presented below share a single source sample, sequenced in a study of a mutant IDH1 vaccine in newly diagnosed glioma (dated by TCRdb to 2020 to 2023). Receptors were amplified or captured by the immunoSEQ multiplex PCR assay. Entries here come from immuneACCESS through TCRdb and include only in-frame sequences with V and J called. Some clones fail to appear in such tables; in the studies checked, an unresolved V gene covers under half of the shortfall, and the cause of the remainder is unknown. This sample holds 30,000 to 35,000 clones; more than 55% were observed only once. The ten most abundant clones make up approximately 10% of the sample. No antigen has been identified for these receptors. The time point label for this specimen denotes: week 5, during vaccination. Each vaccine dose was 300 ug of a 20-mer mutant IDH1 peptide in Montanide, given subcutaneously with topical imiquimod.

Sequences were derived from PBMCs, sampled from a glioma patient whose treatment included an IDH1 peptide vaccine. Receptors were obtained from a woman between 18 and 29 years old with glioma.

This clone was observed a handful of times. Because the CDR3's place on the DNA is in doubt, the DNA is left out and the CDR3 is given as listed by TCRdb. The chain joins TRBV28 to TRBJ2-2; the listed D gene, TRBD2, was not tested against the DNA. 19 amino acids form the CDR3, both terminal residues included. Per the germline V gene, CDR1 is MDHEN and CDR2 is SYDVKM. The CDR3 sequence: CASSFSSGRGAMRTGELFF.

The chain employs TRBV19 and TRBJ2-3; 9 nucleotides line up with TRBD1. This CDR3 is built from 17 residues. The germline gives CDR1 LNHDA, CDR2 SQIVND (reference sequence). The V segment lost 2 bases and the J segment 1 base; nucleotides outside the gene matches: 7. This CDR3 reads CASSIPGQGVGTDTQYF. The CDR3 region has the DNA TGTGCCAGTAGTATACCGGGACAGGGAGTCGGCACAGATACGCAGTATTTT.

The chain couples TRBV9 to TRBJ1-1; maybe TRBD1 (6 bases). From germline, CDR1 is SGDLS and CDR2 YYNGEE. The CDR3 has 16 residues. V lost 0 bases and J 4 bases, leaving 16 bases between the germline ends. This CDR3 reads CASSVEGGLVGTEAFF. The CDR3 bases are TGTGCCAGCAGCGTAGAGGGGGGTCTGGTAGGCACTGAAGCTTTCTTT.

This clone was seen a few times. The genes are TRBV29-1 and TRBJ2-3, with D hard to call. In germline, CDR1 is SQVTM, CDR2 ANQGSEA. This CDR3 region has 12 residues. The germline V and J ends were trimmed by 3 bases and 0 bases, with 4 bases remaining between them. CDR3 nucleotide sequence: TGCAGCGTTGAGGCCAGCACAGATACGCAGTATTTT. Amino acids: CSVEASTDTQYF.

CDR3 sequence: CAIGRSSYEQYF. The DNA of the CDR3 is TGTGCCATCGGGAGGAGCTCCTACGAGCAGTACTTC. V and J are TRBV10-3 and TRBJ2-7; a possible D gene is TRBD2 (6 bases). The CDR3 is 12 amino acids. Germline V gene data show CDR1 as ENHRY and CDR2 as SYGVKD. Trimming pared 8 bases from V and 0 bases from J, leaving 8 bases between.

The chain combines TRBV6-6 with TRBJ1-5; no firm D call. Germline V lookup: CDR1 MNHNY, CDR2 SVGAGI (reference sequence). V lost 5 bases and J 5 bases, leaving 13 bases between the germline ends. CDR3 length equals 14 residues. As DNA, the CDR3 is TGTGCCAGCAGTCGACCCGGTGGAGATCAGCCCCAGCATTTT. It yields the protein CASSRPGGDQPQHF.

The chain couples TRBV11-1 to TRBJ1-1; the D is unclear. Looked up from germline, CDR1 is SGHAT and CDR2 is FQDESV (reference sequence). The CDR3 totals 16 residues. V was shortened by 3 bases and J by 1 base, with 15 bases between the two germline ends. The DNA of the CDR3 is TGTGCCAGCAGCTTGTTCGGAGGAATAGGGAACACTGAAGCTTTCTTT. Residues: CASSLFGGIGNTEAFF.

The chain uses TRBV7-2 and TRBJ2-1; 8 nucleotides agree with TRBD1. CDR1 is SGHTA and CDR2 is FQGNSA in the germline V gene. V trimming: 5 bases; J trimming: 3 bases; junction bases outside the gene matches: 6. The CDR3 covers 15 residues. CDR3 sequence (DNA): TGTGCCAGCAGCCTACTGGGGACAGGCTACAATGAGCAGTTCTTC. Translating it yields CASSLLGTGYNEQFF.

The chain links TRBV11-2 to TRBJ1-5; D is perhaps TRBD1 (5 bases). CDR1 is SGHAT, CDR2 FQNNGV, per germline. The CDR3 is 15 amino acids. Trimming shortened V by 5 bases and J by 0 bases, and 11 bases separated the two germline ends. CDR3 sequence: CASSRGTDSNQPQHF. The CDR3 DNA reads TGTGCCAGCAGCCGGGGCACGGATAGCAATCAGCCCCAGCATTTT.